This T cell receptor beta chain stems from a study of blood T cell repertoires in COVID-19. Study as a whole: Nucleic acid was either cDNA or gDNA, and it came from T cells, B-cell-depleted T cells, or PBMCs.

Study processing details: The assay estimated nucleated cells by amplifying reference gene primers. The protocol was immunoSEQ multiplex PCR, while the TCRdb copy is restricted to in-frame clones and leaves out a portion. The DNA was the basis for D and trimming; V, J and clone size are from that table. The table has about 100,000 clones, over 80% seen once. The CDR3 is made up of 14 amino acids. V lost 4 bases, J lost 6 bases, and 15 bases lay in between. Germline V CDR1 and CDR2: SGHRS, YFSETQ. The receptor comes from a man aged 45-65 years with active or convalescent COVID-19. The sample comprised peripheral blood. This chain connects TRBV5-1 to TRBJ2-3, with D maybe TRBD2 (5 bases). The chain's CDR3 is CASSLRTSGDTQYF. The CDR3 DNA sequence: TGCGCCAGCAGCCTCCGGACTTCGGGGGATACGCAGTATTTT. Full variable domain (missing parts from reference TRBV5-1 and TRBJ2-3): KAGVTQTPRYLIKTRGQQVTLSCSPISGHRSVSWYQQTPGQGLQFLFEYFSETQRNKGNFPGRFSGRQFSNSRSEMNVSTLELGDSALYLCASSLRTSGDTQYFGPGTRLTVL.